This entry features one TCR beta chain sequence. No antigen is known for it. This entry is derived from a study of shared clonotypes between healthy human individuals. Study-wide results and limits: Generation probabilities of non-shared clonotypes were lower (relative to those shared by all four donors). Represented genetic and exposure-history diversity was restricted by having few donors.

Sequenced by immunoSEQ multiplex PCR; TCRdb stores in-frame clones only, minus some. Of a few million clones in the sample, 85% to 95% were seen once. The CDR3 length is 14 residues. The junction had 6 bases not matched to a gene; V was cut back by 6 bases and J by 4 bases. Germline V gene data show CDR1 as MNHNY and CDR2 as SVGAGI (reference sequence). Source material: naive CD4+ T cells sorted from blood. The sample's subset: CD45RA+ positively selected. The clonotype originates from a man between 18 and 35 years old in good health. V is TRBV6-6 and J is TRBJ2-3; 8 bases map to TRBD2. CDR3 sequence (DNA): TGTGCCAGCAGAGCAGCGGGAGCCGCAGATACGCAGTATTTT. Translated: CASRAAGAADTQYF.